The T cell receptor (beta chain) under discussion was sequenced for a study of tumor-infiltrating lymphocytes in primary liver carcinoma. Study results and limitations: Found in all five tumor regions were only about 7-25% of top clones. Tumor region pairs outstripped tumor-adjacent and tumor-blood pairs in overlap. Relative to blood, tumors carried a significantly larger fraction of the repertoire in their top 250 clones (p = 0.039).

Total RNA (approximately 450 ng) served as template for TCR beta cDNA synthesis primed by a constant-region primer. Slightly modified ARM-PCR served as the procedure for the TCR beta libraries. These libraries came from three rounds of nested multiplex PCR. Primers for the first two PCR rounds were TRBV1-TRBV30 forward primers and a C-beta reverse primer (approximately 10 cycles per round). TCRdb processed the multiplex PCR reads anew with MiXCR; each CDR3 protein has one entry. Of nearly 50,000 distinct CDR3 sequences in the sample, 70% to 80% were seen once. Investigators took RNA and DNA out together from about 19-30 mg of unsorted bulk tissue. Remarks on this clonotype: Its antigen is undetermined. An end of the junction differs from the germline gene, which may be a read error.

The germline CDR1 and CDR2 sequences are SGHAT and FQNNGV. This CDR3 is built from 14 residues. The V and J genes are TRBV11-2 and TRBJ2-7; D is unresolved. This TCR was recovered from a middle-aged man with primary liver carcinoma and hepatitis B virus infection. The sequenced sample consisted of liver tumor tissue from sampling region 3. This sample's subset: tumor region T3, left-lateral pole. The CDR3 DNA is TGTGCCGGCAGCTTAACTGACACTGTCTACGAGCATTACTTC. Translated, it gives CAGSLTDTVYEHYF.